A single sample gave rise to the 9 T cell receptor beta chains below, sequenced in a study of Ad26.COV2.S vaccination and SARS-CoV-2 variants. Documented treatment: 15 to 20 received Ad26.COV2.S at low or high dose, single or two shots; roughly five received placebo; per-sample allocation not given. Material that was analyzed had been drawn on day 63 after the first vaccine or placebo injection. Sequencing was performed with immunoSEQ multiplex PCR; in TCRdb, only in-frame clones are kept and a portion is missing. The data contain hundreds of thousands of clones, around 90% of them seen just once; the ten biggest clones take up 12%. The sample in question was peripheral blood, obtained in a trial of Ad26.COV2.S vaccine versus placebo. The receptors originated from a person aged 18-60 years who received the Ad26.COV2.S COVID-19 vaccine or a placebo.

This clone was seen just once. CDR3 protein: CASSYQVTEAFF. For the CDR3, the DNA is TGTGCCAGCAGTTATCAGGTTACTGAAGCTTTCTTT. The gene calls are TRBV6-2 or TRBV6-3 and TRBJ1-1; D remains unclear. Germline CDR1 reads MNHEY; CDR2 reads SVGEGT. The CDR3 is made up of 12 amino acids. V dropped 3 bases and J dropped 5 bases, with 7 bases sitting between them.

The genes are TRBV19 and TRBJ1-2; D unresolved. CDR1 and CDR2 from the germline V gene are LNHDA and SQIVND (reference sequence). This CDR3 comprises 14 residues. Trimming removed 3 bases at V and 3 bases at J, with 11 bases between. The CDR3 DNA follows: TGTGCCAGTAGTATGATTAGGTTTGACTATGGCTACACCTTC. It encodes CASSMIRFDYGYTF. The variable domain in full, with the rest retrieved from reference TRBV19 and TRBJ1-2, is DGGITQSPKYLFRKEGQNVTLSCEQNLNHDAMYWYRQDPGQGLRLIYYSQIVNDFQKGDIAEGYSVSREKKESFPLTVTSAQKNPTAFYLCASSMIRFDYGYTFGSGTRLTVV.

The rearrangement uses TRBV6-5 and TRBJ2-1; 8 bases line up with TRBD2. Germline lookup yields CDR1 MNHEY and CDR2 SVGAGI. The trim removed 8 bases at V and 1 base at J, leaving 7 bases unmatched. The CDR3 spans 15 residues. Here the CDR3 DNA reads TGTGCCAGCGGAATCGGACTAGCATCCTACAATGAGCAGTTCTTC. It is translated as CASGIGLASYNEQFF.

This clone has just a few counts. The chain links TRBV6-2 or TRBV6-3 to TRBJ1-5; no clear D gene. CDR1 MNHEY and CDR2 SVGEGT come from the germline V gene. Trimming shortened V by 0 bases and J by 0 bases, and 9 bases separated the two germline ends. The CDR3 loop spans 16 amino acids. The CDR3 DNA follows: TGTGCCAGCAGTTACTCGAGGCTTCTTAGCAATCAGCCCCAGCATTTT. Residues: CASSYSRLLSNQPQHF.

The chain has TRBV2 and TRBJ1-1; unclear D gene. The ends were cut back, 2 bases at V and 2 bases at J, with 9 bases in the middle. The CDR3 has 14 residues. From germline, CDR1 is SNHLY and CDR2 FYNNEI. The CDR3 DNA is TGTGCCAGCAGTGAACAGGAGTTAAACACTGAAGCTTTCTTT. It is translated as CASSEQELNTEAFF.

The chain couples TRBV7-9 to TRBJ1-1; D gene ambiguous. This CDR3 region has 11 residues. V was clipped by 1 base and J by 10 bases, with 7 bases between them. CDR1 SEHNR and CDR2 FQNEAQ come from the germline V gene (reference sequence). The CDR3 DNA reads TGTGCCAGCAGCTTAGGTGACCGAGCTTTCTTT. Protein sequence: CASSLGDRAFF.

In DNA, the CDR3 is TGTGCCAGCAGCTTAGTTCCGGGACTAGCGGGAGCAGATACGCAGTATTTT. Its protein product is CASSLVPGLAGADTQYF. The chain employs TRBV7-6 and TRBJ2-3, with 14 nucleotides matching TRBD2. CDR3 size: 17 residues. V trimming: 1 base; J trimming: 4 bases; junction bases outside the gene matches: 4. Germline V lookup: CDR1 SGHVS, CDR2 FNYEAQ.

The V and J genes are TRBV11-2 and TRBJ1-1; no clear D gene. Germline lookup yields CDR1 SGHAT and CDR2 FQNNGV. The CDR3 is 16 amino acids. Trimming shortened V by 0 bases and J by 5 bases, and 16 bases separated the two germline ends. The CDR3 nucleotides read TGTGCCAGCAGCTTAGATCTCGGTCAGATCTTAACTGAAGCTTTCTTT. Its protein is CASSLDLGQILTEAFF.

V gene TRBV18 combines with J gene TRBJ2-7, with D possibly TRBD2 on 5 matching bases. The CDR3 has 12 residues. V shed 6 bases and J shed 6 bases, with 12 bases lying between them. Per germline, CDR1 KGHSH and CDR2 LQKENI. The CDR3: CASSPPSLEQYF. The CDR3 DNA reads TGTGCCAGCTCCCCCCCTAGCCTCGAGCAGTACTTC.